Presented here are 21 T cell receptor beta chains from one specimen sequenced in a study of beta chain features in type 1 diabetes. Expressed TCRB transcripts got sequenced, as all isolated RNA was reverse transcribed. Clones were sequenced by immunoSEQ multiplex PCR, and TCRdb holds only the in-frame ones, with some missing. The sample carries hundreds of thousands of clones, 10% to 12% recorded once. The sequenced sample consisted of naive CD4+ T cells from blood. Source of these receptors: a woman aged 18-30 years in good health.

V and J are TRBV27 and TRBJ1-1; TRBD1 matches 8 bases. Looked up from germline, CDR1 is MNHEY and CDR2 is SMNVEV (reference sequence). The CDR3 runs to 13 residues. V dropped 10 bases and J dropped 2; count of bases not matched to a gene: 6. The CDR3 loop reads CATSGQVNTEAFF. CDR3 sequence (DNA): TGTGCCACTTCGGGACAGGTAAACACTGAAGCTTTCTTT.

This clone was counted between two and nine times. This chain uses TRBV18 with TRBJ2-7; D remains ambiguous. There are 14 residues in the CDR3. In germline, CDR1 is KGHSH, CDR2 LQKENI. V dropped 4 bases and J dropped 7 bases, with 17 bases sitting between them. The CDR3 nucleotides read TGTGCCAGCTCACGTATGGTTCCGGGTTCGGAGCAGTACGTC. Translated, it gives CASSRMVPGSEQYV.

This chain links TRBV9 with TRBJ2-3; 10 bases match TRBD2. J gave up 5 bases and V 2 bases, and 5 bases lay outside the gene matches. Germline CDR1 is SGDLS and CDR2 is YYNGEE. This CDR3 is built from 15 residues. CDR3 sequence (DNA): TGTGCCAGCAGCGTCAGCGGGGGGGCCTTAGATACGCAGTATTTT. Amino acid sequence: CASSVSGGALDTQYF.

The rearrangement links TRBV28 to TRBJ2-5; the D gene is possibly TRBD1 (6 bases). CDR3 size: 12 residues. The ends were cut back, 4 bases at V and 5 bases at J, with 8 bases in the middle. The germline V gene has CDR1 MDHEN and CDR2 SYDVKM. CDR3 amino acids: CASSSQGETQYF. CDR3 DNA: TGTGCCAGCAGTTCCCAGGGGGAGACCCAGTACTTC. Full variable domain (remainder filled in from reference TRBV28 and TRBJ2-5): DVKVTQSSRYLVKRTGEKVFLECVQDMDHENMFWYRQDPGLGLRLIYFSYDVKMKEKGDIPEGYSVSREKKERFSLILESASTNQTSMYLCASSSQGETQYFGPGTRLLVL.

This clone was observed a handful of times. The genes are TRBV2 and TRBJ2-1; tentative D call: TRBD1 (6 bases). Trimming left V 7 bases short and J 7 bases short, with 17 bases between. The length of the CDR3 is 14 residues. Germline lookup yields CDR1 SNHLY and CDR2 FYNNEI. The CDR3 DNA sequence: TGTGCCAGCATTATCCGGGACACGTCTAATGAGCAGTTCTTC. Protein product: CASIIRDTSNEQFF. Filled out from reference TRBV2 and TRBJ2-1, the complete variable domain reads EPEVTQTPSHQVTQMGQEVILRCVPISNHLYFYWYRQILGQKVEFLVSFYNNEISEKSEIFDDQFSVERPDGSNFTLKIRSTKLEDSAMYFCASIIRDTSNEQFFGPGTRLTVL.

The rearrangement uses TRBV4-3 and TRBJ2-4, with D perhaps given as TRBD1 or TRBD2 (7 bases each). The CDR3 has 16 residues. Germline V gene data show CDR1 as LGHNA and CDR2 as YSLEER. V was cut by 0 bases and J by 9 bases, with 18 bases left in between. DNA for the CDR3: TGCGCCAGCAGCCAAGATCCAGGGGGGGTGGGAGGCATTCAGTACTTC. Its translation: CASSQDPGGVGGIQYF.

This clone showed up just a few times. The chain couples TRBV28 to TRBJ2-3, with D perhaps given as TRBD1 or TRBD2 (6 bases each). This CDR3 is built from 15 residues. Germline V CDR1 and CDR2: MDHEN, SYDVKM. Trimming stripped 3 bases from V and 4 bases from J, with 14 bases between. DNA for the CDR3: TGTGCCAGCAGTTTGGGGGGACACGGTGCAGATACGCAGTATTTT. Its protein product is CASSLGGHGADTQYF.

This chain joins TRBV2 and TRBJ1-1, with no clear D. Germline assignment: CDR1 SNHLY and CDR2 FYNNEI. V lost 2 bases and J 5 bases, leaving 9 bases between the germline ends. The CDR3 totals 13 residues. CDR3 DNA: TGTGCCAGCAGTGAACATGGGGTTACTGAAGCTTTCTTT. Amino acids: CASSEHGVTEAFF.

V gene TRBV14 combines with J gene TRBJ2-5; 11 bases are a match to TRBD1. Looked up from germline, CDR1 is SGHDN and CDR2 is FVKESK. The CDR3 covers 17 residues. V gave up 2 bases and J gave up 4 bases; unmatched junction bases: 9. In DNA form, the CDR3 reads TGTGCCAGCAGCCAAAGCTTACCCGGGACAGGGGGAGAGACCCAGTACTTC. Protein: CASSQSLPGTGGETQYF.

This clone was detected only a few times. CDR3 in amino acids: CATSRDQGAQETQYF. Here the CDR3 DNA reads TGTGCCACCAGCAGAGATCAGGGGGCCCAAGAGACCCAGTACTTC. The chain has TRBV15 and TRBJ2-5; 8 bases line up with TRBD1. The germline CDR1 and CDR2 sequences are LNHNV and YYDKDF (reference sequence). Trimming took 0 bases from V and 1 from J; bases not matched to a gene: 1. The CDR3 is 15 amino acids.

The J gene is TRBJ2-4, the V gene TRBV6-5; 8 bases are a match to TRBD2. Germline V lookup: CDR1 MNHEY, CDR2 SVGAGI. CDR3 size: 14 residues. Losses at the gene ends were 9 bases for V and 0 bases for J; bases not matched to a gene: 4. The CDR3 sequence is CASGLAGAKNIQYF. The CDR3 coding sequence is TGTGCCAGTGGACTAGCTGGAGCCAAAAACATTCAGTACTTC.

V and J are TRBV15 and TRBJ2-3; D might be TRBD2 (5 bases). The germline V gene has CDR1 LNHNV and CDR2 YYDKDF (reference sequence). The CDR3 spans 15 residues. V was cut by 1 base and J by 1 base, with 9 bases left in between. The CDR3 nucleotides are TGTGCCACCAGCAGAGCAGGACTGGGCACAGATACGCAGTATTTT. This translates into CATSRAGLGTDTQYF. The full variable domain, rest sourced from reference TRBV15 and TRBJ2-3, is DAMVIQNPRYQVTQFGKPVTLSCSQTLNHNVMYWYQQKSSQAPKLLFHYYDKDFNNEADTPDNFQSRRPNTSFCFLDIRSPGLGDTAMYLCATSRAGLGTDTQYFGPGTRLTVL.

V and J are TRBV15 and TRBJ1-4, with unresolved D. Per germline, CDR1 LNHNV and CDR2 YYDKDF (reference sequence). CDR3 length: 14 residues. Trimming removed 0 bases at V and 5 bases at J, with 7 bases between. CDR3 amino acids: CATSRDKRNEKLFF. The DNA of the CDR3 is TGTGCCACCAGCAGAGATAAACGAAATGAAAAACTGTTTTTT.

This chain joins TRBV7-8 and TRBJ2-7; 7 nucleotides match TRBD2. V was pared by 0 bases and J by 2 bases, with 10 bases of the junction left unmatched. In germline, CDR1 is SGHVS, CDR2 FQNEAQ. This CDR3 region has 17 residues. CDR3 residues: CASSLAQVAGVPYEQYV. CDR3 bases: TGTGCCAGCAGCTTAGCCCAAGTCGCGGGGGTGCCCTACGAGCAGTACGTC.

This chain links TRBV4-2 with TRBJ2-1; either TRBD1 or TRBD2 may supply D (6 bases each). This CDR3 spans 17 amino acids. Germline V gene lookup returns CDR1 LGHNA and CDR2 YNFKEQ. The V end lost 4 bases, the J end lost 7 bases, and 23 bases lay between the germline ends. The CDR3 region is CASSRSGAGTPINEQFF. CDR3 coding DNA: TGTGCCAGCAGCCGCTCAGGGGCGGGGACGCCCATAAATGAGCAGTTCTTC.

This clone was picked up a small number of times. The chain couples TRBV29-1 to TRBJ1-2; D is unclear. The germline V gene encodes CDR1 SQVTM and CDR2 ANQGSEA. The V end was cut by 5 bases, the J end by 1 base, with 17 bases between. The CDR3 consists of 15 residues. CDR3 sequence reads: CSVYQDYRSNYGYTF. CDR3 DNA sequence: TGCAGCGTTTATCAGGATTACCGAAGTAACTATGGCTACACCTTC.

This clone was seen a few times. The genes are TRBV30 and TRBJ2-6; tentative D call: TRBD2 (5 bases). The CDR3 sequence is 17 residues long. Trimming left V 2 bases short and J 4 bases short, with 18 bases between. Germline lookup yields CDR1 GTSNPN and CDR2 SVGIG (reference sequence). As DNA, the CDR3 is TGTGCCTGGAGTCGCCGCAAAACGGGGTTGGGGGCCAACGTCCTGACTTTC. It encodes CAWSRRKTGLGANVLTF.

This clone was picked up a small number of times. As DNA, the CDR3 is TGTGCGCCTCCCTCGGCTCCTTTCGAGCAGTACGTC. Translated: CAPPSAPFEQYV. V gene TRBV15 combines with J gene TRBJ2-7; D unresolved. Germline CDR1 and CDR2: LNHNV and YYDKDF (reference sequence). The CDR3 has 12 residues.

This clone has just a few counts. The J gene is TRBJ1-6, the V gene TRBV11-2; D might be TRBD1 (6 bases). V was shortened by 1 base and J by 5 bases, with 6 bases between the two germline ends. CDR1 is SGHAT, CDR2 FQNNGV, per germline. The length of the CDR3 is 14 residues. The CDR3 nucleotides read TGTGCCAGCAGCTTAGGGACAGATAATTCACCCCTCCACTTT. This codes for CASSLGTDNSPLHF.

This rearrangement joins TRBV29-1 to TRBJ2-5, with 8 bases aligning to TRBD2. Germline V gene sequence: CDR1 SQVTM, CDR2 ANQGSEA. The J segment lost 1 base and the V segment lost 7 bases, leaving 5 bases of the junction unmatched. This CDR3 is 13 amino acids long. This chain's CDR3 is CSARSGSQETQYF. The CDR3 coding sequence is TGCAGCGCCAGGAGCGGGAGCCAAGAGACCCAGTACTTC.

The chain employs TRBV28 and TRBJ2-3, with unresolved D. The CDR3 consists of 12 residues. Trimming took off 6 bases at V and 6 bases at J, with 10 bases between the two ends. CDR1 and CDR2 from the germline V gene are MDHEN and SYDVKM. Here the CDR3 DNA reads TGTGCCAGCAGACTCTTGGGGGATACGCAGTATTTT. Translating it yields CASRLLGDTQYF.